Here is one T cell receptor beta chain with its context. No antigen is known for it. The sample belongs to a study of T cell responses to AZD1222 COVID-19 vaccine. Broader study findings: Most donors were white British, females outnumbered males, and clonal diversity was possibly underestimated. Seropositive at baseline were only 5 to 7 AZD1222 recipients. Spike-wide coverage was observed for vaccine-associated CD4 TCRs, with dominant responses at 160-218 and 743-854.

Trimming took off 3 bases at V and 5 bases at J, with 18 bases between the two ends. Germline values: CDR1 SGHDT, CDR2 YYEEEE. The CDR3 contains 16 residues. This table comes from immunoSEQ multiplex PCR, and its TCRdb copy is limited to in-frame clones, with some not included. The table shows about 180,000 clones, with 80% to 95% occurring only once. This sequence joins TRBV5-6 and TRBJ1-5; D call uncertain. The sequencing here drew on peripheral blood, taken 28 days after the second dose of the MenACWY control vaccine. This receptor was taken from an adult who received the MenACWY meningococcal vaccine as a control. This CDR3 is CASSSGKASGYQPQHF. The CDR3 DNA sequence: TGTGCCAGCAGCTCGGGTAAAGCATCGGGATATCAGCCCCAGCATTTT.